These 23 T cell receptor beta chains originate from one sample sequenced in a study of blood T cells in healthy people across ages. Then a second PCR, running about 7 to 11 cycles, was carried out with a sample-barcoded 5' primer and a J-beta primer mix. Each CDR3 protein gets one entry after TCRdb re-called the 5' RACE reads with MiXCR. This table has around 620,000 distinct CDR3 sequences, 25% to 30% appearing once. The specimen sequenced was blood. The receptors originated from a woman aged 70-85 years in good health.

V usage is TRBV7-8 and J usage is TRBJ1-4; D ambiguous. The CDR3 consists of 14 residues. V lost 2 bases, J lost 8 bases, and 12 bases lay in between. Germline V CDR1 and CDR2: SGHVS, FQNEAQ. The chain's CDR3 is CASSLKIGSEKLFF. As DNA, the CDR3 is TGTGCCAGCAGCTTAAAAATAGGATCGGAAAAACTGTTTTTT.

The V and J genes are TRBV20-1 and TRBJ2-5; tentative D call: TRBD2 (6 bases). The V end lost 4 bases, the J end lost 1 base, and 10 bases lay between the germline ends. This CDR3 spans 13 amino acids. CDR1 is DFQATT, CDR2 SNEGSKA, per germline (reference sequence). Here the CDR3 DNA reads TGCAGTGCTATTAGCGGAGCCCAAGAGACCCAGTACTTC. Translating gives CSAISGAQETQYF.

The chain recombines TRBV10-3 with TRBJ1-1; 7 bases are a match to TRBD1. Germline CDR1 ENHRY, CDR2 SYGVKD. The CDR3 extends over 15 amino acids. J was trimmed by 6 bases and V by 4 bases; bases with no gene match: 11. The CDR3 region is CAISGPEGARAEAFF. The DNA for the CDR3 is TGTGCCATCAGTGGTCCTGAGGGGGCGCGAGCTGAAGCTTTCTTT.

This chain links TRBV3-1 with TRBJ2-5; perhaps TRBD2 as D (6 bases). The CDR3 spans 13 residues. V lost 0 bases, J lost 9 bases, and 11 bases lay in between. In germline, CDR1 is LGHDT, CDR2 YNNKEL (reference sequence). The CDR3 spells CASSQDRGGAQYF. The CDR3 coding sequence is TGTGCCAGCAGCCAAGATCGGGGCGGGGCCCAGTACTTC.

This clonotype has just a few counts. The V call is TRBV12-3 or TRBV12-4, the J call TRBJ2-5; D gene unclear. There are 13 residues in the CDR3. With 3 bases removed from V and 7 bases from J, the gap between germline ends came to 12 bases. This CDR3 reads CASSFRIIGTQYF. As DNA, the CDR3 is TGTGCCAGCAGTTTCAGGATCATCGGGACCCAGTACTTC.

The J gene is TRBJ2-5, the V gene TRBV6-2 or TRBV6-3; no definite D call. The tail of the sequence fits TRBJ2-1 better, so the J call may be wrong. This CDR3 spans 13 amino acids. Per germline, CDR1 MNHEY and CDR2 SVGEGT. The CDR3, as DNA: TGTGCCAGCATCCCGTTCCCCGGCGGTGAGCAGTTCTTC. This sequence encodes CASIPFPGGEQFF.

As for this clonotype: One junction end disagrees with the germline gene, perhaps due to a read error. The chain joins TRBV6-2 or TRBV6-3 to TRBJ1-1; weak D call: TRBD1 (6 bases). This CDR3 has 14 residues. CDR1 is MNHEY and CDR2 is SVGEGT in the germline V gene. Written as DNA, the CDR3 is TGTGCCAGCAGCGACCGGACAGAGAACACTGAAGCTCTCTTT. Translation gives CASSDRTENTEALF.

On this clonotype itself: A much larger clone lies one base from this, so it may be a read error. The chain is built from TRBV11-2 and TRBJ2-5, with D perhaps TRBD1 or TRBD2 (5 bases each). CDR1 and CDR2 (germline): SGHAT, FQNNGV. There are 12 residues in the CDR3. CDR3 nucleotide sequence: TGTACCAGCAGCTTTGGGGGAGAGACCCAGTACTTC. Its protein is CTSSFGGETQYF.

The chain uses TRBV4-3 and TRBJ2-7, with D perhaps matching TRBD2 (6 bases). This CDR3 has 14 residues. Per the germline V gene, CDR1 is LGHNA and CDR2 is YSLEER. The V gene lost 4 bases and the J gene lost 4 bases, with 14 bases spanning the gap. CDR3 amino acids: CASSPKGLLYEQYF. The CDR3 DNA follows: TGCGCCAGCAGCCCAAAGGGACTCCTATACGAGCAGTACTTC.

This clonotype has a handful of counts. At one end, the junction sequence differs from germline, possibly due to a read error. V gene TRBV20-1 combines with J gene TRBJ1-3, with a tentative D call TRBD1 (6 bases). Germline-derived CDR1 and CDR2 are DFQATT and SNEGSKA (reference sequence). This CDR3 is built from 13 residues. The DNA for the CDR3 is TGCAGTGCCCTGACAGGCACTGGAAACGCCATATATTTT. This codes for CSALTGTGNAIYF.

The V call is TRBV29-1, the J call TRBJ1-5, with 8 nucleotides matching TRBD1. This CDR3 spans 14 amino acids. V gave up 4 bases and J gave up 1 base; unmatched junction bases: 3. Per the germline V gene, CDR1 is SQVTM and CDR2 is ANQGSEA. This CDR3 reads CSVGTGYSNQPQHF. CDR3 in DNA: TGCAGCGTTGGGACAGGGTACAGCAATCAGCCCCAGCATTTT.

In this sample, this clonotype turned up once. The V and J genes are TRBV7-2 and TRBJ2-3; 10 nucleotides match TRBD1. J was trimmed by 4 bases and V by 7 bases; bases with no gene match: 8. The CDR3 is made up of 15 amino acids. Germline V gene sequence: CDR1 SGHTA, CDR2 FQGNSA. The CDR3 region is CASTLVGTGADTQYF. In nucleotides, the CDR3 is TGTGCCAGCACCCTAGTCGGGACAGGGGCAGATACGCAGTATTTT.

The chain has TRBV29-1 and TRBJ2-3; D unresolved. Germline CDR1 and CDR2: SQVTM and ANQGSEA. CDR3 length: 15 residues. Trimming stripped 6 bases from V and 2 bases from J, with 18 bases between. CDR3 amino acids: CSVEYPYRITDTQYF. The CDR3, as DNA: TGCAGCGTAGAATACCCGTACCGCATCACAGATACGCAGTATTTT.

The genes are TRBV20-1 and TRBJ1-6; D remains ambiguous. Trimming took off 3 bases at V and 7 bases at J, with 13 bases between the two ends. The CDR3 has 14 residues. CDR1 and CDR2 from the germline V gene are DFQATT and SNEGSKA (reference sequence). In DNA form, the CDR3 reads TGCAGTGCTAGTCCCGCCTTACGCAATTCACCCCTCCACTTT. This sequence encodes CSASPALRNSPLHF.

V and J are TRBV29-1 and TRBJ1-4; 12 bases match TRBD1. Germline trimming cut 5 bases from V and 8 bases from J; bases unmatched to any gene: 3. The V gene's germline CDR1 is SQVTM and CDR2 ANQGSEA. The CDR3 contains 13 residues. CDR3 residues: CSVPGTGGEKLFF. The CDR3 DNA follows: TGCAGCGTTCCCGGGACAGGGGGCGAAAAACTGTTTTTT.

This clonotype came up many times. The CDR3 reads CASSFRPPNEQFF. Here the CDR3 DNA reads TGTGCCAGCAGTTTCCGTCCCCCCAATGAGCAGTTCTTC. The chain has TRBV6-2 or TRBV6-3 and TRBJ2-1; D unresolved. In germline, CDR1 is MNHEY, CDR2 SVGEGT. The CDR3 extends over 13 amino acids. V lost 4 bases to trimming and J lost 6 bases, with 10 bases between them.

This clonotype has more than one count but fewer than ten. This chain links TRBV20-1 with TRBJ1-3; TRBD1 agrees at 9 bases. Looked up from germline, CDR1 is DFQATT and CDR2 is SNEGSKA (reference sequence). The CDR3 runs 16 residues. V was pared by 3 bases and J by 4 bases, with 10 bases of the junction left unmatched. This CDR3 is CSASGRTGAFGNTIYF. As DNA, the CDR3 is TGCAGTGCTAGTGGGAGGACAGGGGCTTTCGGAAACACCATATATTTT.

This sequence joins TRBV15 and TRBJ2-3; D is undetermined. Looked up from germline, CDR1 is LNHNV and CDR2 is YYDKDF (reference sequence). This CDR3 has 15 amino acids. V shed 0 bases and J shed 2 bases, with 9 bases lying between them. Here the CDR3 DNA reads TGTGCCACCAGCAGAGACTTGCAAAACACAGATACGCAGTATTTT. Translating it yields CATSRDLQNTDTQYF.

This clonotype was seen only a few times. The J gene is TRBJ2-5, the V gene TRBV20-1; TRBD1 matches at 7 bases. The CDR3 runs 14 residues. CDR1 and CDR2 (germline): DFQATT, SNEGSKA (reference sequence). The J segment lost 0 bases and the V segment lost 2 bases, leaving 3 bases of the junction unmatched. The CDR3 loop is CSARRDRNQETQYF. In DNA form, the CDR3 reads TGCAGTGCTAGAAGGGACAGAAACCAAGAGACCCAGTACTTC.

This clonotype was seen a few times. CDR3 sequence: CASSPQAGQNTGELFF. CDR3 nucleotide sequence: TGTGCCAGCTCACCACAAGCGGGACAAAACACCGGGGAGCTGTTTTTT. The chain carries TRBV18 and TRBJ2-2; D might be TRBD2 (7 bases). V dropped 1 base and J dropped 2 bases, with 11 bases sitting between them. The CDR3 is made up of 16 amino acids. Germline CDR1 reads KGHSH; CDR2 reads LQKENI. Looking up the rest from reference TRBV18 and TRBJ2-2 gives the full variable domain: NAGVMQNPRHLVRRRGQEARLRCSPMKGHSHVYWYRQLPEEGLKFMVYLQKENIIDESGMPKERFSAEFPKEGPSILRIQQVVRGDSAAYFCASSPQAGQNTGELFFGEGSRLTVL.

The chain is built from TRBV7-2 and TRBJ1-1; the match to TRBD1 covers 7 bases. With V trimmed by 5 bases and J by 3 bases, 6 bases remained unmatched. In germline, CDR1 is SGHTA, CDR2 FQGNSA. This CDR3 is 14 amino acids long. The CDR3 here is CASSITGEDTEAFF. CDR3 in DNA: TGTGCCAGCAGCATTACAGGGGAGGACACTGAAGCTTTCTTT.

The V and J genes are TRBV12-3 or TRBV12-4 and TRBJ2-5; D not resolved. The J call may be in error: the DNA end matches TRBJ2-1 better. This CDR3 has 14 amino acids. The chain's CDR3 is CASSLISVPHPQFF. CDR3 DNA sequence: TGTGCCAGCAGTTTGATTTCCGTACCGCACCCGCAGTTCTTC.

This clonotype was observed a few times. The genes are TRBV7-2 and TRBJ1-1; D is possibly TRBD1 (5 bases). V lost 5 bases and J 11 bases, leaving 24 bases between the germline ends. Germline values: CDR1 SGHTA, CDR2 FQGNSA. The CDR3 length is 15 residues. CDR3 sequence: CASSLIGQAGLGAFF. The CDR3 bases are TGTGCCAGCAGCCTCATAGGTCAGGCAGGGTTAGGTGCTTTCTTT.